Listed below are T cell receptor beta chains from one sample, sequenced in a study of shared clonotypes between healthy human individuals. Sequencing used immunoSEQ multiplex PCR; TCRdb keeps in-frame clones, though not all of them. The repertoire holds 2 million to 2.5 million clones, with about 95% as singletons. The specimen sequenced was naive CD8+ T cells sorted from blood. Source of these receptors: a man aged 18 to 30 in good health. Each CDR3 is given with its conserved first and last residue. A D gene is named only where the DNA matches it firmly. Expanded clones get a size class; other rows say once, few or many, or leave the size out.

clone size	D gene	J gene	V gene	CDR3 DNA	CDR3 protein
-	TRBD1	TRBJ1-1	TRBV28	TGTGCCAGCAGTGACGGGACAGGGATTGTTTTGAACACTGAAGCTTTCTTT	CASSDGTGIVLNTEAFF
-	-	TRBJ2-1	TRBV6-6	TGTGCCAGCAGTCGGGTAGACGTGGACAATGAGCAGTTCTTC	CASSRVDVDNEQFF
-	-	TRBJ2-7	TRBV27	TGTGCCAGCATGGACGGAGACAGAGACTACGAGCAGTACTTC	CASMDGDRDYEQYF
-	TRBD2	TRBJ2-1	TRBV2	TGTGCCAGCAGTGGGACCTCACCGGGACTAGCGGGAGGGAATGAGCAGTTCTTC	CASSGTSPGLAGGNEQFF
-	TRBD2	TRBJ2-1	TRBV4-1	TGCGCCAGCAGCCAAGAGTTCCTAGCGGGAGCTTACAATGAGCAGTTCTTC	CASSQEFLAGAYNEQFF
-	-	TRBJ2-5	TRBV9	TGTGCCAGCAGCATGTGGACAGACCAAGAGACCCAGTACTTC	CASSMWTDQETQYF
-	-	TRBJ2-5	TRBV29-1	TGCAGCGTTGAAGATCGCGAGGGGAGGGAGACCCAGTACTTC	CSVEDREGRETQYF
-	TRBD1	TRBJ1-2	TRBV19	TGTGCCAGTAGTGCCGGACAGGGAACCTATGGCTACACCTTC	CASSAGQGTYGYTF
few	-	TRBJ2-3	TRBV27	TGTGCCAGCAGTTTAAGGGGAAGCACAGATACGCAGTATTTT	CASSLRGSTDTQYF
-	-	TRBJ2-5	TRBV6-1	TGTGCCAGCAGTGATGGTAGGGGGAGAGGGGAGACCCAGTACTTC	CASSDGRGRGETQYF
-	-	TRBJ1-1	TRBV4-1	TGCGCCAGCAGCCCGGGACATGGGACTGAAGCTTTCTTT	CASSPGHGTEAFF
-	-	TRBJ2-3	TRBV10-3	TGTGCCATCAGTGACCCCGGACTCAGAGATACGCAGTATTTT	CAISDPGLRDTQYF
-	-	TRBJ2-5	TRBV5-6	TGTGCCAGCAGTCCTTGGGCGACTGGCGGGACCCAGTACTTC	CASSPWATGGTQYF
-	TRBD2	TRBJ2-1	TRBV5-4	TGTGCCAGCAGCCTTAGCGGGGGGGCCAATGAGCAGTTCTTC	CASSLSGGANEQFF
-	-	TRBJ1-6	TRBV6-5	TGTGCCAGCAGTTACAATACAGCCTTGAATTCACCCCTCCACTTT	CASSYNTALNSPLHF
once	-	TRBJ2-7	TRBV27	TGTGCCAGCCGTATAGCCTACAGCGCCCACGAGCAGTACTTC	CASRIAYSAHEQYF
-	-	TRBJ1-2	TRBV9	TGTGCCAGCAGCGTAGTGGACAGCGGCTATGGCTACACCTTC	CASSVVDSGYGYTF
-	-	TRBJ1-4	TRBV30	TGTGCCTGGAGTGTTTTAATGGGCGGTGGTAATGAAAAACTGTTTTTT	CAWSVLMGGGNEKLFF
-	-	TRBJ1-5	TRBV29-1	TGCAGCGCCGCAACCGGGGGCGGTCAGCCCCAGCATTTT	CSAATGGGQPQHF
-	-	TRBJ1-4	TRBV5-4	TGTGCCAGCAGCTTGCCCGGGGGCGATGAAAAACTGTTTTTT	CASSLPGGDEKLFF
-	TRBD2	TRBJ2-5	TRBV7-9	TGTGCCAGCAGTTCCCTAGCGGGACCTGAAGAGACCCAGTACTTC	CASSSLAGPEETQYF
-	-	TRBJ2-7	TRBV9	TGTGCCAGCAGCGTAGCCTGGGGCAGTTACGAGCAGTACTTC	CASSVAWGSYEQYF
-	TRBD1	TRBJ2-5	TRBV7-9	TGTGCCAGCAGCGCAGACAGGGTAGAGACCCAGTACTTC	CASSADRVETQYF
-	TRBD1	TRBJ1-4	TRBV6-1	TGTGCCAGCAGTGGCCCCCGACAGGGGGCAGGGGAAAAACTGTTTTTT	CASSGPRQGAGEKLFF
-	-	TRBJ2-1	TRBV5-1	TGCGCCAGCAGCTTGTTTTTGAGCTCCTACAATGAGCAGTTCTTC	CASSLFLSSYNEQFF
-	TRBD1	TRBJ2-7	TRBV5-8	TGTGCCAGCAGCGGGGACAGGGGAACCTACGAGCAGTACTTC	CASSGDRGTYEQYF
-	-	TRBJ2-2	TRBV9	TGTGCCAGCAGCGTGCTGAGGGAACCTACCACCGGGGAGCTGTTTTTT	CASSVLREPTTGELFF
-	-	TRBJ1-2	TRBV25-1	TGTGCCAGCAGTCCCTGGACAGATAACCCTAACTATGGCTACACCTTC	CASSPWTDNPNYGYTF
once	-	TRBJ1-2	TRBV16	TGTGCCAGCAGCCCCTTTGGTTTGGGAATGGACAGCAGCTATGGCTACACCTTC	CASSPFGLGMDSSYGYTF
-	-	TRBJ2-5	TRBV6-5	TGTGCCAGCAGTTACTCAGGGGTCCAAGAGACCCAGTACTTC	CASSYSGVQETQYF
-	TRBD1	TRBJ1-4	TRBV7-4	TGTGCCAGCAGCGTCCCCCGGGACAGGGACGCAACTAATGAAAAACTGTTTTTT	CASSVPRDRDATNEKLFF
-	-	TRBJ1-2	TRBV29-1	TGCAGCGCCACCGACGGCAACTATGGCTACACCTTC	CSATDGNYGYTF
-	-	TRBJ1-2	TRBV5-6	TGTGCCAGCAGCTTACAGGTGGCTAACTATGGCTACACCTTC	CASSLQVANYGYTF
-	-	TRBJ1-5	TRBV11-2	TGTGCCAGCAGCTTAGGAGGGACGGGAGATCCCCAGCATTTT	CASSLGGTGDPQHF
-	-	TRBJ2-3	TRBV7-8	TGTGCCAGCAGCTTAGAGCTCGGAATAAACACAGATACGCAGTATTTT	CASSLELGINTDTQYF
-	TRBD2	TRBJ2-2	TRBV7-2	TGTGCCAGCAGCCCTCACCGGACTAGCCTTTTTACCGGGGAGCTGTTTTTT	CASSPHRTSLFTGELFF
-	TRBD1	TRBJ2-7	TRBV6-5	TGTGCCAGCAGTTATGGACAGGGCGCCTACGAGCAGTACTTC	CASSYGQGAYEQYF
-	-	TRBJ2-1	TRBV7-9	TGTGCCAGCAGCTCCAGTCTGACGGGAGCGGAGGGAGGTGAGCAGTTCTTC	CASSSSLTGAEGGEQFF
-	-	TRBJ2-7	TRBV7-6	TGTGCCAGCAGCTTAATCCCAGAGACCTTGGGCGAGCAGTACTTC	CASSLIPETLGEQYF
-	-	TRBJ2-5	TRBV15	TGTGCCACCAGCAGAGATGGGTATTCGGGAGAGACCCAGTACTTC	CATSRDGYSGETQYF
-	-	TRBJ2-7	TRBV5-1	TGCGCCAGCAGCTTGATCGGCGCATACTACGAGCAGTACTTC	CASSLIGAYYEQYF
-	-	TRBJ2-7	TRBV5-4	TGTGCCAGCAGCTTTGGGGATCGCGAGCAGTACTTC	CASSFGDREQYF
-	TRBD1	TRBJ2-7	TRBV6-1	TGTGCCAGCAGTGCTGACAGGGGGATCTACGAGCAGTACTTC	CASSADRGIYEQYF
once	TRBD1	TRBJ1-1	TRBV12-5	TGTGCTAGTGGTTTGACCCCTGGGACAGGGGGTACTGAAGCTTTCTTT	CASGLTPGTGGTEAFF
-	-	TRBJ2-3	TRBV5-4	TGTGCCAGCAGCCCGGACTTGCTAGTAGGCACAGATACGCAGTATTTT	CASSPDLLVGTDTQYF
-	-	TRBJ2-7	TRBV9	TGTGCCAGCGAGGGGCCCAGCTCCTACGAGCAGTACTTC	CASEGPSSYEQYF
-	-	TRBJ2-2	TRBV25-1	TGTGCCAGCAGTGAATGGGGGACCACCGGGGAGCTGTTTTTT	CASSEWGTTGELFF
-	-	TRBJ2-5	TRBV7-9	TGTGCCAGCAGCTTAGGCCCAGGGGAAGAGACCCAGTACTTC	CASSLGPGEETQYF
-	-	TRBJ2-7	TRBV6-5	TGTGCCAGCAGTCCCCTTTGGGGGAGCCACGAGCAGTACTTC	CASSPLWGSHEQYF
-	-	TRBJ2-7	TRBV27	TGTGCCAGCAGCCTGAGTGGGAGCTCCTACGAGCAGTACTTC	CASSLSGSSYEQYF
-	-	TRBJ2-7	TRBV5-4	TGTGCCAGCAGCTCGGCCCGTGACGAGCAGTACTTC	CASSSARDEQYF
-	-	TRBJ2-3	TRBV9	TGTGCCAGCAGCGTAGAGGGGTCGACAGATACGCAGTATTTT	CASSVEGSTDTQYF